This TCR beta chain emerged from a study of T cell responses to AZD1222 COVID-19 vaccine. Findings of the study overall: Donors skewed white British and female; clonal diversity was possibly underestimated. Mapped onto spike, vaccine-associated CD4 TCRs spanned it and were dominant at 160-218 and 743-854.

Generated by immunoSEQ multiplex PCR, the TCRdb table keeps only in-frame clones and is missing some. The profile shows about 75,000 clones, around 87% of them singletons. Germline V lookup: CDR1 SGHVS, CDR2 FNYEAQ. Trimming left V 5 bases short and J 2 bases short, with 15 bases between. CDR3 length: 15 amino acids. As for this clone: The antigen is unknown.

Sequences were derived from peripheral blood, sampled 28 days after the second AZD1222 dose. J is TRBJ1-1 and V is TRBV7-6; D is unresolved. This receptor was obtained from an adult who received the AZD1222 COVID-19 vaccine. The CDR3 sequence: CASSPGMGSNTEAFF. The CDR3 bases are TGTGCCAGCAGCCCCGGAATGGGGTCTAACACTGAAGCTTTCTTT.